Below, 27 T cell receptor beta chains from the same sample are listed, as sequenced in a study of OX40 agonist ivuxolimab in advanced cancers. Some clones are missing from TCRdb's copy, which holds only in-frame ones; the method was immunoSEQ multiplex PCR. The repertoire holds some 50,000 clones, with approximately 86% as singletons. The source was CD4+ or CD8+ T cells sorted from blood, collected in a trial of the OX40 agonist ivuxolimab. The receptors shown here come from an adult with an advanced solid tumor such as melanoma, head and neck, liver or kidney cancer.

This clone has just one count. J is TRBJ1-1 and V is TRBV7-9, with D possibly matching TRBD1 (5 bases). Trimming removed 2 bases at V and 1 base at J, with 14 bases between. CDR3 size: 16 residues. CDR1 SEHNR and CDR2 FQNEAQ come from the germline V gene (reference sequence). In DNA form, the CDR3 reads TGTGCCAGCAGCTTAAGCCCCGGGACCCCGAACACTGAAGCTTTCTTT. As protein: CASSLSPGTPNTEAFF. Full variable domain (remainder filled in from reference TRBV7-9 and TRBJ1-1): DTGVSQNPRHKITKRGQNVTFRCDPISEHNRLYWYRQTLGQGPEFLTYFQNEAQLEKSRLLSDRFSAERPKGSFSTLEIQRTEQGDSAMYLCASSLSPGTPNTEAFFGQGTRLTVV.

The chain employs TRBV9 and TRBJ2-2; D is possibly TRBD1 or TRBD2 (5 bases each). The germline CDR1 and CDR2 sequences are SGDLS and YYNGEE. The germline V and J ends were trimmed by 5 bases and 6 bases, with 14 bases remaining between them. The CDR3 has 14 amino acids. CDR3 protein: CASSPSTGPGELFF. As DNA, the CDR3 is TGTGCCAGCAGTCCTTCCACGGGGCCCGGGGAGCTGTTTTTT. The full variable domain, completed using reference TRBV9 and TRBJ2-2, is DSGVTQTPKHLITATGQRVTLRCSPRSGDLSVYWYQQSLDQGLQFLIQYYNGEERAKGNILERFSAQQFPDLHSELNLSSLELGDSALYFCASSPSTGPGELFFGEGSRLTVL.

The sample holds a few counts of this clone. The chain recombines TRBV28 with TRBJ2-1; 7 bases align to TRBD1. Trimming at V came to 0 bases and at J to 5 bases, leaving 16 bases not matched to a gene. Germline V gene sequence: CDR1 MDHEN, CDR2 SYDVKM. The CDR3 is made up of 19 amino acids. Here the CDR3 reads CASSLWSARPGTDNNEQFF. The CDR3 DNA is TGTGCCAGCAGTTTATGGTCGGCTAGACCCGGGACAGACAACAATGAGCAGTTCTTC.

V is TRBV2 and J is TRBJ2-3, with D tentatively TRBD2 (6 bases). CDR3 length: 14 amino acids. The germline V gene has CDR1 SNHLY and CDR2 FYNNEI. Trimming stripped 6 bases from V and 0 bases from J, with 10 bases between. The CDR3 DNA is TGTGCCAGCAGGGGGGGAGCTAGCACAGATACGCAGTATTTT. Translated: CASRGGASTDTQYF. Combining the CDR3 with reference TRBV2 and TRBJ2-3 gives the whole variable domain EPEVTQTPSHQVTQMGQEVILRCVPISNHLYFYWYRQILGQKVEFLVSFYNNEISEKSEIFDDQFSVERPDGSNFTLKIRSTKLEDSAMYFCASRGGASTDTQYFGPGTRLTVL.

The chain has TRBV7-8 and TRBJ2-5; D uncertain. CDR1 is SGHVS and CDR2 is FQNEAQ in the germline V gene. The CDR3 contains 13 residues. V dropped 2 bases and J dropped 9 bases, with 13 bases sitting between them. The CDR3 spells CASSLPVLESQYF. CDR3 in DNA: TGTGCCAGCAGCTTACCTGTCCTGGAGTCCCAGTACTTC.

V usage is TRBV15 and J usage is TRBJ2-2; D possibly matches TRBD1 or TRBD2 (6 bases each). CDR3 size: 15 residues. CDR1 is LNHNV and CDR2 is YYDKDF in the germline V gene (reference sequence). Trimming took off 1 base at V and 2 bases at J, with 8 bases between the two ends. The CDR3 protein is CATSRGGANTGELFF. In nucleotides, the CDR3 is TGTGCCACCAGCAGAGGGGGGGCTAACACCGGGGAGCTGTTTTTT.

The V gene is TRBV6-5, the J gene TRBJ2-7; D possibly matches TRBD1 or TRBD2 (5 bases each). In germline, CDR1 is MNHEY, CDR2 SVGAGI. The length of the CDR3 is 14 residues. V dropped 4 bases and J dropped 2 bases, with 12 bases sitting between them. The CDR3 nucleotides are TGTGCCAGCAGTTCTTCAGGGACCCCCTACGAGCAGTACTTC. Amino acid sequence: CASSSSGTPYEQYF.

The chain couples TRBV19 to TRBJ2-7; TRBD1 matches 9 bases. CDR3 length equals 16 residues. From germline, CDR1 is LNHDA and CDR2 SQIVND (reference sequence). The V gene end was trimmed by 5 bases and the J gene end by 6 bases; junction bases not matched to a gene: 14. This CDR3 is CASSDPGQGIFFEQYF. Here the CDR3 DNA reads TGTGCCAGTAGTGATCCGGGACAGGGTATTTTTTTCGAGCAGTACTTC. Looking up the rest from reference TRBV19 and TRBJ2-7 gives the full variable domain: DGGITQSPKYLFRKEGQNVTLSCEQNLNHDAMYWYRQDPGQGLRLIYYSQIVNDFQKGDIAEGYSVSREKKESFPLTVTSAQKNPTAFYLCASSDPGQGIFFEQYFGPGTRLTVT.

This chain uses TRBV6-5 with TRBJ1-5; D unclear. Trimming shortened V by 8 bases and J by 0 bases, and 8 bases separated the two germline ends. From germline, CDR1 is MNHEY and CDR2 SVGAGI. The CDR3 length is 13 residues. CDR3 in amino acids: CASAPYSNQPQHF. CDR3 DNA sequence: TGTGCCAGCGCCCCCTATAGCAATCAGCCCCAGCATTTT.

Comments on this clone: Its ends do not fully match the called genes, so a read error is possible. The chain uses TRBV7-7 and TRBJ2-3, with TRBD1 matching 10 bases. The length of the CDR3 is 15 residues. Germline CDR1 reads SSHAT; CDR2 reads FNYEAQ (reference sequence). The CDR3 loop is CASSPDRGPTDTQYF. The CDR3 coding sequence is TGTGCTAGCAGCCCTGACAGGGGGCCTACAGATACGCAGTATTTT.

The genes are TRBV28 and TRBJ1-1; D not certain. Germline loops: CDR1 MDHEN, CDR2 SYDVKM. V was shortened by 6 bases and J by 0 bases, with 11 bases between the two germline ends. CDR3 size: 14 residues. The CDR3 sequence is CASSQQPMNTEAFF. The CDR3 nucleotides read TGTGCCAGCAGCCAGCAACCCATGAACACTGAAGCTTTCTTT.

The chain is built from TRBV6-1 and TRBJ1-2; D unclear. The CDR3 contains 14 residues. Trimming took off 2 bases at V and 7 bases at J, with 14 bases between the two ends. Germline-derived CDR1 and CDR2 are MNHNS and SASEGT. The CDR3 DNA reads as TGTGCCAGCAGTGAATACCCCAGCTCCTTTGGCTACACCTTC. Protein: CASSEYPSSFGYTF.

The V gene is TRBV5-1, the J gene TRBJ2-4, with unresolved D. The CDR3 is 14 residues long. V was shortened by 3 bases and J by 0 bases, with 7 bases between the two germline ends. Germline V CDR1 and CDR2: SGHRS, YFSETQ. The CDR3 loop is CASSSSEAKNIQYF. CDR3 bases: TGCGCCAGCAGCTCTTCGGAAGCCAAAAACATTCAGTACTTC.

This clone appeared once. CDR3: CASSKKNRGRTEAFF. The CDR3 bases are TGTGCCAGTAGCAAAAAAAACAGGGGGCGGACTGAAGCTTTCTTT. V usage is TRBV19 and J usage is TRBJ1-1; 9 positions match TRBD1. Trimming at V came to 6 bases and at J to 5 bases, leaving 10 bases not matched to a gene. CDR1 is LNHDA and CDR2 is SQIVND in the germline V gene (reference sequence). The CDR3 contains 15 residues. The full variable domain, in which reference TRBV19 and TRBJ1-1 provide the parts outside the CDR3, is DGGITQSPKYLFRKEGQNVTLSCEQNLNHDAMYWYRQDPGQGLRLIYYSQIVNDFQKGDIAEGYSVSREKKESFPLTVTSAQKNPTAFYLCASSKKNRGRTEAFFGQGTRLTVV.

CDR3: CASSQGASGKPTSYNEQFF. The CDR3 nucleotides read TGTGCCAGCAGCCAAGGAGCTAGCGGAAAGCCAACTTCCTACAATGAGCAGTTCTTC. V is TRBV14 and J is TRBJ2-1, with 7 bases aligning to TRBD2. In germline, CDR1 is SGHDN, CDR2 FVKESK. The CDR3 covers 19 residues. Trimming cost V 1 base and J 1 base; bases outside gene matches: 13.

The chain uses TRBV4-2 and TRBJ2-7; TRBD2 matches at 8 bases. Germline V gene sequence: CDR1 LGHNA, CDR2 YNFKEQ. With V trimmed by 4 bases and J by 3 bases, 14 bases remained unmatched. The length of the CDR3 is 17 residues. The CDR3: CASSRRTEKTSGYEQYF. The CDR3 nucleotides read TGTGCCAGCAGCCGCAGGACGGAGAAAACTAGCGGCTACGAGCAGTACTTC.

The chain links TRBV5-1 to TRBJ1-1, with a weak D call TRBD1 (5 bases). Germline V gene data show CDR1 as SGHRS and CDR2 as YFSETQ. Trimming pared 2 bases from V and 1 base from J, leaving 9 bases between. The CDR3 contains 14 residues. CDR3 protein: CASSLQASNTEAFF. For the CDR3, the DNA is TGCGCCAGCAGCTTACAGGCGTCGAACACTGAAGCTTTCTTT.

This clone was seen only a few times. V usage is TRBV30 and J usage is TRBJ1-3, with TRBD1 matching 7 bases. Germline V gives CDR1 GTSNPN, CDR2 SVGIG (reference sequence). This CDR3 is built from 14 residues. V shed 5 bases and J 4 bases; nucleotides not matched to a gene: 8. In DNA, the CDR3 is TGTGCCTGGCAAAGGGGGCTAGAGGGAAACACCATATATTTT. The encoded protein is CAWQRGLEGNTIYF.

This clone was seen once. This chain connects TRBV18 to TRBJ2-7; 7 bases line up with TRBD1. This CDR3 spans 13 amino acids. Unmatched junction bases numbered 3, after V lost 5 bases and J lost 2 bases. Germline CDR1 KGHSH, CDR2 LQKENI. The DNA for the CDR3 is TGTGCCAGCTCAGACAGGGTAGCCTACGAGCAGTACTTC. Its protein product is CASSDRVAYEQYF. Based on the CDR3 plus reference TRBV18 and TRBJ2-7, the full variable domain is NAGVMQNPRHLVRRRGQEARLRCSPMKGHSHVYWYRQLPEEGLKFMVYLQKENIIDESGMPKERFSAEFPKEGPSILRIQQVVRGDSAAYFCASSDRVAYEQYFGPGTRLTVT.

This rearrangement joins TRBV7-9 to TRBJ1-4; D is uncertain. Looked up from germline, CDR1 is SEHNR and CDR2 is FQNEAQ (reference sequence). V shed 3 bases and J shed 1 base, with 12 bases lying between them. There are 16 residues in the CDR3. In nucleotides, the CDR3 is TGTGCCAGCAGCTTGGGAGGGCATGGAACTAATGAAAAACTGTTTTTT. Translating gives CASSLGGHGTNEKLFF. Full variable domain (remainder filled in from reference TRBV7-9 and TRBJ1-4): DTGVSQNPRHKITKRGQNVTFRCDPISEHNRLYWYRQTLGQGPEFLTYFQNEAQLEKSRLLSDRFSAERPKGSFSTLEIQRTEQGDSAMYLCASSLGGHGTNEKLFFGSGTQLSVL.

The genes are TRBV19 and TRBJ1-5; D uncertain. The ends were cut back, 0 bases at V and 6 bases at J, with 6 bases in the middle. The CDR3 runs 13 residues. Germline V gene sequence: CDR1 LNHDA, CDR2 SQIVND (reference sequence). The chain's CDR3 is CASSIDSIQPQHF. The CDR3 DNA sequence: TGTGCCAGTAGTATAGACTCTATTCAGCCCCAGCATTTT. The variable domain in full, completed from reference TRBV19 and TRBJ1-5, reads DGGITQSPKYLFRKEGQNVTLSCEQNLNHDAMYWYRQDPGQGLRLIYYSQIVNDFQKGDIAEGYSVSREKKESFPLTVTSAQKNPTAFYLCASSIDSIQPQHFGDGTRLSIL.

The chain employs TRBV5-1 and TRBJ2-5; weak D call: TRBD2 (6 bases). The CDR3 is 14 residues long. The germline V gene has CDR1 SGHRS and CDR2 YFSETQ. The ends were cut back, 0 bases at V and 7 bases at J, with 13 bases in the middle. The CDR3 spells CASSLEAGYGTQYF. DNA for the CDR3: TGCGCCAGCAGCTTGGAAGCGGGTTATGGGACCCAGTACTTC. The full variable domain, in which reference TRBV5-1 and TRBJ2-5 provide the parts outside the CDR3, is KAGVTQTPRYLIKTRGQQVTLSCSPISGHRSVSWYQQTPGQGLQFLFEYFSETQRNKGNFPGRFSGRQFSNSRSEMNVSTLELGDSALYLCASSLEAGYGTQYFGPGTRLLVL.

J is TRBJ2-4 and V is TRBV15; a weak D match, TRBD1 (5 bases). The CDR3 spans 14 residues. CDR1 and CDR2 (germline): LNHNV, YYDKDF (reference sequence). The V end was cut by 1 base, the J end by 5 bases, with 9 bases between. The CDR3 nucleotides are TGTGCCACCAGCAGAGTATCCAGGGAAAACATTCAGTACTTC. Residues: CATSRVSRENIQYF.

DNA of the CDR3: TGTGCCAGCAGAAACGGGGAGCTGTTTTTT. It yields the protein CASRNGELFF. The chain recombines TRBV2 with TRBJ2-2; D not certain. Germline V CDR1 and CDR2: SNHLY, FYNNEI. The V end lost 6 bases, the J end lost 7 bases, and 3 bases lay between the germline ends. CDR3 length: 10 amino acids. Combining the CDR3 with reference TRBV2 and TRBJ2-2 gives the whole variable domain EPEVTQTPSHQVTQMGQEVILRCVPISNHLYFYWYRQILGQKVEFLVSFYNNEISEKSEIFDDQFSVERPDGSNFTLKIRSTKLEDSAMYFCASRNGELFFGEGSRLTVL.

This clone was seen only a few times. The genes are TRBV10-3 and TRBJ1-2; D is uncertain. The CDR3 is 16 residues long. Germline V gene sequence: CDR1 ENHRY, CDR2 SYGVKD. Trimming stripped 6 bases from V and 2 bases from J, with 19 bases between. CDR3 residues: CAIREALWRENYGYTF. CDR3 DNA: TGTGCCATCAGGGAAGCCTTGTGGAGGGAGAACTATGGCTACACCTTC.

The chain joins TRBV28 to TRBJ2-2; weak D call: TRBD1 (6 bases). The CDR3 is 13 residues long. Trimming removed 8 bases from V and 4 bases from J, with 11 bases in between. Germline V gene lookup returns CDR1 MDHEN and CDR2 SYDVKM. The chain's CDR3 is CASVRGSTGELFF. CDR3 coding DNA: TGTGCCAGCGTCAGGGGATCCACCGGGGAGCTGTTTTTT. Full variable domain (remainder filled in from reference TRBV28 and TRBJ2-2): DVKVTQSSRYLVKRTGEKVFLECVQDMDHENMFWYRQDPGLGLRLIYFSYDVKMKEKGDIPEGYSVSREKKERFSLILESASTNQTSMYLCASVRGSTGELFFGEGSRLTVL.

The chain links TRBV6-5 to TRBJ1-6; D is ambiguous. Deletions cut 6 bases from V and 9 bases from J, with 18 bases between. Per the germline V gene, CDR1 is MNHEY and CDR2 is SVGAGI. The CDR3 covers 15 residues. This CDR3 is CASSYADTRGSPLHF. As DNA, the CDR3 is TGTGCCAGCAGCTACGCAGACACCCGGGGTTCACCCCTCCACTTT.